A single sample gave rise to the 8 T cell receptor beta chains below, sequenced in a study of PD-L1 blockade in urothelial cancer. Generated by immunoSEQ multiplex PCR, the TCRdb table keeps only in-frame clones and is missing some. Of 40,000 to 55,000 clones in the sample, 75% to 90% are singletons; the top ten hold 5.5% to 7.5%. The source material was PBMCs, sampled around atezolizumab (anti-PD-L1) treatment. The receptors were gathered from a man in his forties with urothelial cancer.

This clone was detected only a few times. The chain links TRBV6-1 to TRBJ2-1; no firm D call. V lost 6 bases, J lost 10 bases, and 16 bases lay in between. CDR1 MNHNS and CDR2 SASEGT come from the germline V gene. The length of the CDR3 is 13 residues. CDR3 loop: CASSATRTKEQFF. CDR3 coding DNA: TGTGCCAGCAGCGCAACGCGTACCAAGGAGCAGTTCTTC.

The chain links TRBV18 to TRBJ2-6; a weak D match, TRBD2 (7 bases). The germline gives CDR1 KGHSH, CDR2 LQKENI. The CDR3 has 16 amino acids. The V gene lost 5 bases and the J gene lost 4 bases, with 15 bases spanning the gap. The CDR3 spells CASSDSGGSGANVLTF. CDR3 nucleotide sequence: TGTGCCAGCTCAGACTCGGGGGGCTCCGGGGCCAACGTCCTGACTTTC.

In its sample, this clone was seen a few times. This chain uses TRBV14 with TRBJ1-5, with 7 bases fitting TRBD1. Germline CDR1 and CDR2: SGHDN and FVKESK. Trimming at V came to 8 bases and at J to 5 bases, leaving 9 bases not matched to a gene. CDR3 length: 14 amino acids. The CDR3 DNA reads TGTGCCAGCTCCATAAGGGGGCGCGATCAGCCCCAGCATTTT. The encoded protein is CASSIRGRDQPQHF.

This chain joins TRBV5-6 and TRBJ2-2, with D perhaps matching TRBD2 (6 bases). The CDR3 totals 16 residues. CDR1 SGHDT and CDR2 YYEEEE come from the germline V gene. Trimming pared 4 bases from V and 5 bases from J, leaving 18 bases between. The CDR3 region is CASSPEWPGGTGELFF. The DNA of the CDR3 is TGTGCCAGCAGCCCGGAGTGGCCCGGAGGGACCGGGGAGCTGTTTTTT.

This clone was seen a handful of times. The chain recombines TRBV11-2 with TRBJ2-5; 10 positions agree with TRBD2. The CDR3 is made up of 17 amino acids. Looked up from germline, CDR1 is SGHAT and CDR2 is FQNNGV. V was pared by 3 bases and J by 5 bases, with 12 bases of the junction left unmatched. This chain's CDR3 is CASSLIGVAGGRETQYF. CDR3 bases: TGTGCCAGCAGCTTGATCGGGGTAGCGGGAGGACGGGAGACCCAGTACTTC. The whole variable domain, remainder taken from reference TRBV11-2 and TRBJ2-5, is EAGVAQSPRYKIIEKRQSVAFWCNPISGHATLYWYQQILGQGPKLLIQFQNNGVVDDSQLPKDRFSAERLKGVDSTLKIQPAKLEDSAVYLCASSLIGVAGGRETQYFGPGTRLLVL.

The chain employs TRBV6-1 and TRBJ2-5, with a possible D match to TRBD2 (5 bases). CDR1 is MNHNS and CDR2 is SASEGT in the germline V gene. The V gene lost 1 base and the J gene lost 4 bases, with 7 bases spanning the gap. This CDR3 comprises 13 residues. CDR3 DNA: TGTGCCAGCAGTGAAGACAGCGGAGAGACCCAGTACTTC. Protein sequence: CASSEDSGETQYF.

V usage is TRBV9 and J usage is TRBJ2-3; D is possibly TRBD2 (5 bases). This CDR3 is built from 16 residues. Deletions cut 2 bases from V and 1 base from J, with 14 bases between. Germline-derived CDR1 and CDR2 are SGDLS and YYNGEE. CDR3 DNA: TGTGCCAGCAGCGTTGGTCTGGGAGAGGGCACAGATACGCAGTATTTT. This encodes CASSVGLGEGTDTQYF. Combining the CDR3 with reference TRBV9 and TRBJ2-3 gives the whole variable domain DSGVTQTPKHLITATGQRVTLRCSPRSGDLSVYWYQQSLDQGLQFLIQYYNGEERAKGNILERFSAQQFPDLHSELNLSSLELGDSALYFCASSVGLGEGTDTQYFGPGTRLTVL.

CDR3 bases: TGTGCCATGCGTCGGCGGACTGAAGCTTTCTTT. The encoded protein is CAMRRRTEAFF. The gene calls are TRBV28 and TRBJ1-1; D is undetermined. Germline values: CDR1 MDHEN, CDR2 SYDVKM. Trimming removed 10 bases from V and 5 bases from J, with 11 bases in between. This CDR3 is 11 amino acids long.